This TCR beta chain came from a study of blood T cell repertoires in COVID-19. At the level of the study: The cDNA or gDNA used as material had been derived from T cells, B-cell-depleted T cells, or PBMCs.

How the authors handled the data: The assay estimated nucleated cells by amplifying reference gene primers. Assay used: immunoSEQ multiplex PCR; TCRdb lists only in-frame clones, some missing. The D gene and trimming were derived from the DNA, and the V and J assignments and clone size from that table. The sample lists 35,000 to 55,000 clones; roughly 88% were seen once. The ends lost 5 bases at V and 2 bases at J; junction bases unmatched: 8. Germline V gives CDR1 LNHDA, CDR2 SQIVND (reference sequence). This CDR3 has 16 residues. The sequence was collected from a man in his 60s with active COVID-19. Sequenced input: peripheral blood. The chain carries TRBV19 and TRBJ2-7; 11 bases align to TRBD2. CDR3 protein: CASSSPLAGDPYEQYF. In DNA, the CDR3 is TGTGCCAGTAGTTCTCCACTAGCGGGGGACCCCTACGAGCAGTACTTC.